This T cell receptor beta chain was captured in a study of blood T cell repertoires in COVID-19. In the original analysis: Estimated nucleated cell counts came from reference gene primer amplification. This table comes from immunoSEQ multiplex PCR, and its TCRdb copy is limited to in-frame clones, with some not included. V, J and clone size derive from that table, while D and trimming were established from the DNA sequence. The sample includes roughly 350,000 clones, about 87% of them seen just once. Seattle-derived patients entered the study during active infection and were followed longitudinally. The sample was peripheral blood. The sequence was collected from a woman aged 45-60 years with COVID-19, enrolled during active disease.

CDR3 loop: CASSLSYGTDQAFF. The CDR3 DNA reads as TGTGCCAGCAGTTTATCATATGGGACAGACCAAGCTTTCTTT. J is TRBJ1-1 and V is TRBV27; 7 bases are shared with TRBD1. Germline V lookup: CDR1 MNHEY, CDR2 SMNVEV (reference sequence). The CDR3 has 14 amino acids. Trimming removed 0 bases from V and 9 bases from J; junction bases left unmatched: 7.